The TCR beta chain under discussion was sequenced for a study of CD8+CD57+ T cells in acquired aplastic anemia. Overall study: Sorted CD4+ and CD8+ cells yielded DNA averaging around 3 ug. The study's findings and limits: A significant difference in CD8+ Simpson's diversity between patients and controls was not found. In common between the patients and the controls were more than 25 CD8+ CDR3 sequences.

Patients selected for sequencing had displayed CD8+CD57+ cell expansion by flow cytometry. Severe acquired aplastic anemia was the diagnosis recorded for all patients. Remarks on this clonotype: Its antigen is unidentified.

The study profiled TCR beta VDJ and CDR3 using genomic DNA as template. TCRdb re-called the reads through MiXCR, storing one row per CDR3 protein. The repertoire holds around 200,000 distinct CDR3 sequences, 48% seen once, with around 2% in the top ten. This CDR3 is 15 amino acids long. Germline V gene data show CDR1 as ENHRY and CDR2 as SYGVKD. Trimming stripped 2 bases from V and 12 bases from J, with 17 bases between. The sequence derives from a human donor with aplastic anemia. The sequenced sample consisted of sorted CD4+, CD8+, or CD8+CD57+ T cells (not recorded which) from PBMCs. This sequence joins TRBV10-3 and TRBJ1-6, with D possibly TRBD1 on 5 matching bases. The CDR3 protein is CAISETSGGFGPLHF. CDR3 sequence (DNA): TGTGCCATCAGTGAGACCTCTGGGGGGTTTGGACCCCTCCACTTT.